Listed below are T cell receptor beta chains from one sample, sequenced in a study of T cells in Graves' hyperthyroidism and ophthalmopathy. TCRdb re-analysed the multiplex PCR reads in MiXCR, keeping a single row per CDR3 protein. The repertoire holds about 600,000 distinct CDR3 sequences, 15% to 20% seen once, with around 3.3% in the top ten. The sequenced sample was blood. Receptors originate from a woman aged 40 to 50 with Graves' ophthalmopathy. CDR3s leave out the opening cysteine and the closing phenylalanine or tryptophan. The order of the fields is J gene, V gene, CDR3 protein.

J: TRBJ2-3; V: TRBV7-6; CDR3: ASAGGPDTQY
J: TRBJ1-1; V: TRBV30; CDR3: AWRRRQIEAF
J: TRBJ2-5; V: TRBV5-5; CDR3: ASSFLDRVQETQY
J: TRBJ2-5; V: TRBV6-1; CDR3: ASSGIQETQY
J: TRBJ1-4; V: TRBV3-1; CDR3: ASSQGDSSKLF
J: TRBJ2-1; V: TRBV6-1; CDR3: ASRTKRGYGPGEF
J: TRBJ2-1; V: TRBV12-3/TRBV12-4; CDR3: ASSGGQGASRSYNEQF
J: TRBJ2-7; V: TRBV12-3/TRBV12-4; CDR3: ASSEERGAGEQY
J: TRBJ1-6; V: TRBV7-2; CDR3: ASSLGGLHSPLH
J: TRBJ2-1; V: TRBV28; CDR3: ASTDGGRLDRDEQF